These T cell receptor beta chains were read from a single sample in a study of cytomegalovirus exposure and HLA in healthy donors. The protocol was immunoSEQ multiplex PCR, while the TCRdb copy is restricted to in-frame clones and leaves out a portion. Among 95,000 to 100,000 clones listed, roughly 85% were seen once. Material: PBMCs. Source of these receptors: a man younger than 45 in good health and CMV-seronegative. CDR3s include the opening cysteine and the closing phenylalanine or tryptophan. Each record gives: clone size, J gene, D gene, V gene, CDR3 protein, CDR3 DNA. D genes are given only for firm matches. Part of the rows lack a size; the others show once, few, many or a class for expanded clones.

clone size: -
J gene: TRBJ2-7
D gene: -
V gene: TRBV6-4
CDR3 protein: CASSALYRVPYEQYF
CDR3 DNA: TGTGCCAGCAGTGCTCTCTACAGGGTCCCCTACGAGCAGTACTTC

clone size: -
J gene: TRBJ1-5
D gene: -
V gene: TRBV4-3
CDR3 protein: CASSLKTDQPQHF
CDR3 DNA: TGCGCCAGCAGCCTAAAGACTGATCAGCCCCAGCATTTT

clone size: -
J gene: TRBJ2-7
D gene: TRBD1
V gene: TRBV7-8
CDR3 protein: CASSQTGTAYEQYF
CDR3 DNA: TGTGCCAGCAGCCAAACCGGGACAGCGTACGAGCAGTACTTC

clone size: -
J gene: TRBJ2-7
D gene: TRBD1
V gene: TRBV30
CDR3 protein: CAWRQGTNYEQYF
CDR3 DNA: TGTGCCTGGAGACAGGGGACCAACTACGAGCAGTACTTC

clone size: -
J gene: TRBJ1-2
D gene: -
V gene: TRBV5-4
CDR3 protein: CASSPGTTNYGYTF
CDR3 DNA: TGTGCCAGCAGCCCCGGGACAACTAACTATGGCTACACCTTC

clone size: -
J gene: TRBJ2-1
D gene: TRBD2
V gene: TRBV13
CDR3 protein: CASSPPGLAGGNEQFF
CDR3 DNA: TGTGCCAGCAGCCCCCCGGGACTAGCGGGAGGGAATGAGCAGTTCTTC

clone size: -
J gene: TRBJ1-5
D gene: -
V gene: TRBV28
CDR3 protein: CASRPRTASSNQPQHF
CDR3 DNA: TGTGCCAGCAGACCTCGGACAGCCTCTAGCAATCAGCCCCAGCATTTT

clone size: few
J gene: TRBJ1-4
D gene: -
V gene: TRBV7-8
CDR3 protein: CASSPLGRGTNEKLFF
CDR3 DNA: TGTGCCAGCAGCCCTCTAGGTAGAGGAACTAATGAAAAACTGTTTTTT

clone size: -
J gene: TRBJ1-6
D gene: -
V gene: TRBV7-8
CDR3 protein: CASSNQRVQKVKFNSPLHF
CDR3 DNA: TGTGCCAGCAGCAACCAGCGCGTCCAGAAAGTCAAGTTTAATTCACCCCTCCACTTT

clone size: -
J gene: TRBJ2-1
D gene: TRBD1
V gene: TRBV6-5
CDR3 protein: CASSAPGTGGLFF
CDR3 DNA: TGTGCCAGCAGTGCTCCGGGGACAGGGGGCCTGTTCTTC

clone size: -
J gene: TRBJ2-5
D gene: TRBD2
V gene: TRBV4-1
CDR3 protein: CASSPHGLAGGPKYQETQYF
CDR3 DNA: TGCGCCAGCAGCCCTCATGGACTAGCGGGGGGGCCTAAGTACCAAGAGACCCAGTACTTC

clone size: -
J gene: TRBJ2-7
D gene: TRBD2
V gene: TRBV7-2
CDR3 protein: CASSLSRTRNYEQYF
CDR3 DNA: TGTGCCAGCAGCTTGAGTCGGACTAGGAATTACGAGCAGTACTTC

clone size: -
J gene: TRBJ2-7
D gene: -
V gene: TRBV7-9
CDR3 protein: CASSARLTDSYEQYF
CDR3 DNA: TGTGCCAGCAGCGCCCGACTGACCGACTCCTACGAGCAGTACTTC

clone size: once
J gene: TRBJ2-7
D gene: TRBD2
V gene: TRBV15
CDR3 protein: CATSRGTSGTTYEQYF
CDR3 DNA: TGTGCCACCAGCAGAGGGACTAGCGGTACCACCTACGAGCAGTACTTC

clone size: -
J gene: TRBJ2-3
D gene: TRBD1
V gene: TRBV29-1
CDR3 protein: CSVELGQGTDTQYF
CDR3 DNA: TGCAGCGTTGAACTTGGACAGGGAACAGATACGCAGTATTTT

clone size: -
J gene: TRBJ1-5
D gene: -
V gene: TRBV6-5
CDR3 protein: CASSKLYSNQPQHF
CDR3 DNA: TGTGCCAGCAGTAAACTATATAGCAATCAGCCCCAGCATTTT

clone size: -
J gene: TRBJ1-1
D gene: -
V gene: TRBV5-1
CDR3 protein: CASSLARRSTEAFF
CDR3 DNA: TGCGCCAGCAGCTTGGCCAGGAGGAGCACTGAAGCTTTCTTT

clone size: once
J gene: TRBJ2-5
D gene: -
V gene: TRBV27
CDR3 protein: CASSSRGGKQETQYF
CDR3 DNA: TGTGCCAGCAGTTCAAGGGGGGGGAAACAAGAGACCCAGTACTTC

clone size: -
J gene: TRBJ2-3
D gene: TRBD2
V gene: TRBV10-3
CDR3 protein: CAISGRISGSLSDTQYF
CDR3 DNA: TGTGCCATCAGTGGTCGGATTAGCGGGAGTTTATCAGATACGCAGTATTTT

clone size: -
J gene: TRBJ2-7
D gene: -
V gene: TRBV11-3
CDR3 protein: CASSLETGVTYEQYF
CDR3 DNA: TGTGCCAGCAGCTTAGAAACGGGGGTAACCTACGAGCAGTACTTC

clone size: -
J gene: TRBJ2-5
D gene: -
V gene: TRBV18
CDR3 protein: CASSPQGVETQYF
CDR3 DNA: TGTGCCAGCTCACCACAGGGGGTGGAGACCCAGTACTTC

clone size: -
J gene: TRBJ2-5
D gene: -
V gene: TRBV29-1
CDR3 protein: CSVEDQGSGTQYF
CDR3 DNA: TGCAGCGTTGAAGATCAGGGCTCCGGGACCCAGTACTTC

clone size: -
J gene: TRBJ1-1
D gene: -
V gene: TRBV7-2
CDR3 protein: CASSFQRTEAFF
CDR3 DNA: TGTGCCAGCAGCTTTCAGAGGACTGAAGCTTTCTTT

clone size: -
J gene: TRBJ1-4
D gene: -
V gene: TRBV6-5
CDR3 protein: CASSYGGAGRDEKLFF
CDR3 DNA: TGTGCCAGCAGTTACGGGGGGGCAGGGAGGGATGAAAAACTGTTTTTT

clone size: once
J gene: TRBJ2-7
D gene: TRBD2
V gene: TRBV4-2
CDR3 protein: CASSPNSGEPYEQYF
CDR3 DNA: TGTGCCAGCAGCCCTAATAGCGGGGAGCCCTACGAGCAGTACTTC

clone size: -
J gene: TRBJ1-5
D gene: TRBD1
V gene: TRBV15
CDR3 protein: CATSKGQSEGQPQHF
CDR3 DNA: TGTGCCACCAGCAAGGGACAGAGTGAAGGTCAGCCCCAGCATTTT